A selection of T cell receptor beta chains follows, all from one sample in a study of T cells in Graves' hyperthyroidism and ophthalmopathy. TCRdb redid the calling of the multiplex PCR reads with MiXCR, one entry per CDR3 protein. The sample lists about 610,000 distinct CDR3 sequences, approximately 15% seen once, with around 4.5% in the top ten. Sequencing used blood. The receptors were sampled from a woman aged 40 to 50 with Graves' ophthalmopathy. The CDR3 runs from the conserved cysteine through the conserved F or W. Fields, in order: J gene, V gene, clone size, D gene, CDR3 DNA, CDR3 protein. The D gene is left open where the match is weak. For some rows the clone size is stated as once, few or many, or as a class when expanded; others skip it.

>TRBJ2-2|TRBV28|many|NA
TGTGCCAGCAGTTTATGGGCAGATTCGAACACCGGGGAGCTGTTTTTT
CASSLWADSNTGELFF
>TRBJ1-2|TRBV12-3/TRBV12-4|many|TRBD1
TGTGCCAGCAGTTTTGGCGTCCCGGGACAGGGGGCGGATGGCTACACCTTC
CASSFGVPGQGADGYTF
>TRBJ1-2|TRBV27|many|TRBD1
TGTGCCAGCAGTAAAAACCGGGACAGCGCTAACTATGGCTACACCTTC
CASSKNRDSANYGYTF
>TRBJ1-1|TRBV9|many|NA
TGTGCCAGCAGCTTGGGAGACGGCATCACTGAAGCTTTCTTT
CASSLGDGITEAFF
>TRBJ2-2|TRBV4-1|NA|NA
TGCGCCAGCAGCCGGCGGGACACCACGAACACCGGGGAGCTGTTTTTT
CASSRRDTTNTGELFF
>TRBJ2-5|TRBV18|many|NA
TGTGCCAGCTCCCAAAAAGAGACCCAGTACTTC
CASSQKETQYF
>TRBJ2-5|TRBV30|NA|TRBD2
TGTGCCTGGAGGGGTAGCGGGATTGAGACCCAGTACTTC
CAWRGSGIETQYF
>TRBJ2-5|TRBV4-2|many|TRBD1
TGTGCCAGCAGCCAAGATCCGACAGGGGGAGAGACCCAGTACTTC
CASSQDPTGGETQYF
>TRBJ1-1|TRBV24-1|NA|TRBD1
TGTGCCACCAGTGACCATACTGGACAGGCAGAAGCTTTCTTT
CATSDHTGQAEAFF
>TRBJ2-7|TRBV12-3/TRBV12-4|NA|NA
TGTGCCAGCAGTGCCTGGCGGTTTGCCTACGAGCAGTACTTC
CASSAWRFAYEQYF
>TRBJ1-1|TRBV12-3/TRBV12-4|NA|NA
TGTGCCAGCAGGTTCATCGAGAACACTGAAGCTTTCTTT
CASRFIENTEAFF
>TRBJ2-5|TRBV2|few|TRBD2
TGTGCCAGCAGCGGACTAGCGGGAGCCGGAGAGACCCAGTACTTC
CASSGLAGAGETQYF
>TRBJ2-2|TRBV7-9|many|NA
TGTGCCAGCAGCCAAGGGACCGGGTACACCGGGGAGCTGTTTTTT
CASSQGTGYTGELFF
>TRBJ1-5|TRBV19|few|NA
TGTGCCAGTAGTATCAGCCTGGGGGATGAGCCCCAGCATTTT
CASSISLGDEPQHF
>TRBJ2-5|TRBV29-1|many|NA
TGCAGCGTTGCAGTAGAGACCCAGTACTTC
CSVAVETQYF
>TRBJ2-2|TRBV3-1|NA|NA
TGTGCCAGCAGCCAAGTGGACGGGGAGCTGTTTTTT
CASSQVDGELFF
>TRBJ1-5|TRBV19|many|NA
TGTGCCAGTAGTATAGAGGGGGGACGGCAGCCCCAGCATTTT
CASSIEGGRQPQHF
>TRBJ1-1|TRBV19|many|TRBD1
TGTGCCAGTACTACCAACCGGGACAGGGGAGAAGCTTTCTTT
CASTTNRDRGEAFF
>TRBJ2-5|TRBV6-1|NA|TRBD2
TGTGCCAGCGGGAGGGCTAGCGGGAGTGCGGAGACCCAGTACTTC
CASGRASGSAETQYF
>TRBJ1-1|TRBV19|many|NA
TGTGCCAGTAGTCCCCGGGGGGGACGGATGAACACTGAAGCTTTCTTT
CASSPRGGRMNTEAFF
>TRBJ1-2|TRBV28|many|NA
TGTGCCAGCAGTTTCTACGGGCGGGGGACTAACTATGGCTACACCTTC
CASSFYGRGTNYGYTF
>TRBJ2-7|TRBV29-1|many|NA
TGCAGCGTCTGGGGGTCCGACACCTACGAGCAGTACTTC
CSVWGSDTYEQYF
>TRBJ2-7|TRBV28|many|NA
TGTGCCAGCAGTTTGGTTGGACAGAACTACGAGCAGTACTTC
CASSLVGQNYEQYF
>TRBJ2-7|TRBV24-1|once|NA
TGTGCCACCGGCGGGACACGGACCCACGAGCAGTACTTC
CATGGTRTHEQYF
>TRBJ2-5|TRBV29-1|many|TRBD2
TGCAGCGTTGTACTAGCGGGAGTCCGGTACCAAGAGACCCAGTACTTC
CSVVLAGVRYQETQYF
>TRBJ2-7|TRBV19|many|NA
TGTGCCAGTAGTAGGGGGGGGGCAGGCTACGAGCAGTACTTC
CASSRGGAGYEQYF
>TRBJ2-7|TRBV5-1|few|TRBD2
TGCGCCAGCAGCCCGGTATCGCCCCGGGGGGACGAGCAGTACTTC
CASSPVSPRGDEQYF
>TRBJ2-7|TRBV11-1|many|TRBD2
TGTGCCAGCAGCTTAAGACTAGCGGGCCCGCTGAGCTACGAGCAGTACTTC
CASSLRLAGPLSYEQYF
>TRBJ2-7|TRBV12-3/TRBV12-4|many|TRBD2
TGTGCCAGCAGTTTACGACTAGCGGACTACTACGAGCAGTACTTC
CASSLRLADYYEQYF
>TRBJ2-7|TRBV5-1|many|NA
TGCGCCAGCAGCATTTCCCCCTACGAGCAGTACTTC
CASSISPYEQYF
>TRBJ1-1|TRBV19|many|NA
TGTGCCAGTACTGACAAAAGGGGTCTGTGGACTGAAGCTTTCTTT
CASTDKRGLWTEAFF